This T cell receptor beta chain was documented in a study of T-cell memory formation after mild COVID-19. This CDR3 region has 16 residues. V lost 1 base and J lost 1, with 13 bases in between. Germline V lookup: CDR1 SGHRS, CDR2 YFSETQ. TCRdb ran MiXCR on the 5' RACE reads and lists one entry per CDR3 protein. This sample has 150,000 to 200,000 distinct CDR3 sequences, with approximately 16% found just once. This clonotype was counted ten times or more. Antigen: not known. Points from the study as a whole: Memory sampled before infection contained some responding clones, suggesting cross-reactive memory joined.

This TCR came from an adult woman who had mild COVID-19 (a few samples of this study predate the infection). Cell type and time point are not known. Specimen: PBMCs or a T cell subset sorted from them (not recorded which). The rearrangement joins TRBV5-1 to TRBJ2-3; maybe TRBD1 (6 bases). The CDR3 protein is CASSLMVRGGTDTQYF. The CDR3 nucleotides read TGCGCCAGCAGCTTGATGGTCAGGGGAGGCACAGATACGCAGTATTTT. The whole variable domain, filled in from reference TRBV5-1 and TRBJ2-3, reads KAGVTQTPRYLIKTRGQQVTLSCSPISGHRSVSWYQQTPGQGLQFLFEYFSETQRNKGNFPGRFSGRQFSNSRSEMNVSTLELGDSALYLCASSLMVRGGTDTQYFGPGTRLTVL.